This TCR beta chain was sequenced for a study of shared clonotypes between healthy human individuals. Study-wide points: Relative to memory subsets, naive subsets generally showed larger estimated richness.

For this clone: Antigen unknown.

Trimming removed 9 bases at V and 8 bases at J, with 16 bases between. The V gene's germline CDR1 is MRHNA and CDR2 SNTAGT. This CDR3 comprises 13 residues. Only in-frame clones appear in the TCRdb table, and some are missing; sequencing was by immunoSEQ multiplex PCR. The data hold approximately 2,000,000 clones, with 93% observed a single time. CD45RO-negative, CCR7-selected cells formed the naive CD8 fraction, which excluded terminally differentiated effector memory CD45RA+ cells. The sample consisted of naive CD8+ T cells from PBMCs. The chain joins TRBV6-4 to TRBJ1-4; tentatively, D is TRBD1 (5 bases). This TCR was recovered from a man aged 18 to 30 in good health. Some clones in this sample may be carry-over from other donors' samples. The chain's CDR3 is CARGDVMGEKLFF. DNA of the CDR3: TGTGCCAGGGGGGACGTGATGGGGGAAAAACTGTTTTTT.